Many counts were recorded for the clone carrying this T cell receptor beta chain. TCRdb independently ran MiXCR on the 5' RACE reads; one entry per CDR3 protein. Here the sample spans 420,000 or so distinct CDR3 sequences, roughly 18% being singletons. These data are taken from a study of identical twins. The receptor was isolated from a man aged 45-65 years in good health. Source material: naive T cells sorted from blood.

The CDR3 protein is CASSVNKEQDISGNTIYF. The CDR3 bases are TGTGCCAGCAGCGTAAATAAGGAACAGGACATCTCTGGAAACACCATATATTTT. The chain combines TRBV9 with TRBJ1-3; D possibly corresponds to TRBD1 (5 bases). V lost 1 base, J lost 0 bases, and 17 bases lay in between. The germline V gene has CDR1 SGDLS and CDR2 YYNGEE. CDR3 length: 18 amino acids.